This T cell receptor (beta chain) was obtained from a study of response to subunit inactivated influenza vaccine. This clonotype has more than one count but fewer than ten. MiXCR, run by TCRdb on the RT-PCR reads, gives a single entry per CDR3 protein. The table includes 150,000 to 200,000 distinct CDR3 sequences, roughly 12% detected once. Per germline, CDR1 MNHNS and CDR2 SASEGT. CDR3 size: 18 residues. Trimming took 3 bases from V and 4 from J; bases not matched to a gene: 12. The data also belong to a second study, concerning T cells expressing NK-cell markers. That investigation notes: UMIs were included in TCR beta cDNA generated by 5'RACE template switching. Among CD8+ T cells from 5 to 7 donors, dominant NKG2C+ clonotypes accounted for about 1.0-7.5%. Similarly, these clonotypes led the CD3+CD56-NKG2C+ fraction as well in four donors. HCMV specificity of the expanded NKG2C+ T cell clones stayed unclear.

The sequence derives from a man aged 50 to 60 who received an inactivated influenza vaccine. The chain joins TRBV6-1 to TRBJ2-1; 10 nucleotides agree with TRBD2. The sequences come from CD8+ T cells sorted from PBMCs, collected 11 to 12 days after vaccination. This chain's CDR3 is CASSELEASGRDYNEQFF. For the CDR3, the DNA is TGTGCCAGCAGTGAGTTGGAGGCTAGCGGGAGAGATTACAATGAGCAGTTCTTC.